The 32 T cell receptor beta chains given below trace back to one sample, sequenced in a study of shared clonotypes between healthy human individuals. Positive CCR7 selection of CD45RO-negative cells yielded the naive CD8 cells, and terminally differentiated effector memory CD45RA+ cells were excluded. Measured with immunoSEQ multiplex PCR; TCRdb has only the in-frame clones, and not every one. The data hold about 700,000 clones, with around 90% observed a single time. Sequencing used naive CD8+ T cells sorted from blood. The receptors derive from a young man in good health.

The rearrangement uses TRBV28 and TRBJ2-5, with unresolved D. V was trimmed by 5 bases and J by 5 bases, leaving 21 bases between them. Germline V CDR1 and CDR2: MDHEN, SYDVKM. The CDR3 contains 16 residues. The CDR3 DNA reads as TGTGCCAGCAGTCTTCAGGACGGACCCTATCGGGAGACCCAGTACTTC. Translated, it gives CASSLQDGPYRETQYF.

This clone has only one observation. CDR3 DNA sequence: TGTGCCAGTAGCACACCTCTCGGGGGCTTCGGGGCCAACGTCCTGACTTTC. It codes for CASSTPLGGFGANVLTF. The chain has TRBV19 and TRBJ2-6; tentatively, D is TRBD1 or TRBD2 (6 bases each). Trimming took off 6 bases at V and 4 bases at J, with 19 bases between the two ends. Germline CDR1 LNHDA, CDR2 SQIVND (reference sequence). The CDR3 loop spans 17 amino acids. Full variable domain (outside the CDR3, taken from reference TRBV19 and TRBJ2-6): DGGITQSPKYLFRKEGQNVTLSCEQNLNHDAMYWYRQDPGQGLRLIYYSQIVNDFQKGDIAEGYSVSREKKESFPLTVTSAQKNPTAFYLCASSTPLGGFGANVLTFGAGSRLTVL.

The V gene is TRBV15, the J gene TRBJ2-3; D is perhaps TRBD1 (6 bases). This CDR3 spans 16 amino acids. Trimming took off 5 bases at V and 1 base at J, with 16 bases between the two ends. The germline V gene encodes CDR1 LNHNV and CDR2 YYDKDF (reference sequence). In nucleotides, the CDR3 is TGTGCCACCAGCCCGAGAAAGGGGGTGGGCACAGATACGCAGTATTTT. It is translated as CATSPRKGVGTDTQYF.

The chain uses TRBV5-1 and TRBJ2-2; TRBD2 agrees at 10 bases. CDR1 is SGHRS and CDR2 is YFSETQ in the germline V gene. The CDR3 totals 14 residues. V lost 7 bases and J lost 6; bases outside the gene matches: 6. The CDR3 region is CASGTLAGAGELFF. CDR3 sequence (DNA): TGCGCCAGCGGAACTCTAGCGGGAGCCGGGGAGCTGTTTTTT.

V usage is TRBV9 and J usage is TRBJ2-7; 7 bases fit TRBD1. The CDR3 is 14 residues long. From germline, CDR1 is SGDLS and CDR2 YYNGEE. With V trimmed by 7 bases and J by 0 bases, 7 bases remained unmatched. The CDR3 is CASSRGPSSYEQYF. Here the CDR3 DNA reads TGTGCCAGCTCGAGGGGGCCCAGCTCCTACGAGCAGTACTTC. Combining the CDR3 with reference TRBV9 and TRBJ2-7 gives the whole variable domain DSGVTQTPKHLITATGQRVTLRCSPRSGDLSVYWYQQSLDQGLQFLIQYYNGEERAKGNILERFSAQQFPDLHSELNLSSLELGDSALYFCASSRGPSSYEQYFGPGTRLTVT.

CDR3 sequence: CASRPPSADTQYF. CDR3 DNA sequence: TGTGCCAGCAGACCCCCGTCCGCAGATACGCAGTATTTT. The chain joins TRBV27 to TRBJ2-3, with unresolved D. CDR1 is MNHEY, CDR2 SMNVEV, per germline (reference sequence). The germline V and J ends were trimmed by 6 bases and 4 bases, with 11 bases remaining between them. There are 13 residues in the CDR3.

This chain joins TRBV6-5 and TRBJ2-1; 7 bases align to TRBD2. Germline V CDR1 and CDR2: MNHEY, SVGAGI. This CDR3 contains 14 residues. J was trimmed by 4 bases and V by 8 bases; bases with no gene match: 8. CDR3 amino acids: CASSREALYNEQFF. CDR3 coding DNA: TGTGCCAGCTCACGGGAGGCCCTATACAATGAGCAGTTCTTC.

V usage is TRBV5-6 and J usage is TRBJ2-1; 8 bases align to TRBD1. The germline V gene has CDR1 SGHDT and CDR2 YYEEEE. V lost 2 bases and J lost 10; bases outside the gene matches: 8. The CDR3 is 14 amino acids. The CDR3 reads CASSFGQGSVEQFF. In nucleotides, the CDR3 is TGTGCCAGCAGCTTTGGACAGGGTTCGGTCGAGCAGTTCTTC.

The chain has TRBV27 and TRBJ2-1; 8 nucleotides line up with TRBD2. The V gene end was trimmed by 6 bases and the J gene end by 7 bases; junction bases not matched to a gene: 8. The CDR3 is 14 amino acids. The V gene's germline CDR1 is MNHEY and CDR2 SMNVEV (reference sequence). The CDR3 loop reads CASSRGASGNEQFF. In nucleotides, the CDR3 is TGTGCCAGCAGCCGAGGGGCTAGCGGGAATGAGCAGTTCTTC.

The V and J genes are TRBV29-1 and TRBJ2-1; 14 bases match TRBD2. The CDR3 is 21 amino acids. Germline V gene sequence: CDR1 SQVTM, CDR2 ANQGSEA. J was trimmed by 0 bases and V by 7 bases; bases with no gene match: 20. Written as DNA, the CDR3 is TGCAGCGGCTCCGGGACTAGCGGGAGTATTGGAAGGATCAGCTCCTACAATGAGCAGTTCTTC. Its translation: CSGSGTSGSIGRISSYNEQFF.

The chain has TRBV10-1 and TRBJ2-1, with 12 bases that match TRBD2. CDR3 size: 19 residues. The V and J ends lost 4 bases and 5 bases, in that order; junction bases with no gene match: 15. CDR1 is WNHNN, CDR2 SYGVQD, per germline (reference sequence). CDR3 residues: CASSGTSGTMGTGDNEQFF. CDR3 bases: TGCGCCAGCAGTGGGACTAGCGGGACCATGGGTACCGGCGACAATGAGCAGTTCTTC.

This clone appeared once. Here the CDR3 reads CASTDRIDQPQHF. Written as DNA, the CDR3 is TGTGCCAGCACGGACAGGATAGATCAGCCCCAGCATTTT. The chain couples TRBV27 to TRBJ1-5; the match to TRBD1 covers 7 bases. V shed 7 bases, J shed 5 bases, and the junction held 5 bases outside the gene matches. This CDR3 region has 13 residues. Germline CDR1 MNHEY, CDR2 SMNVEV (reference sequence).

The CDR3 DNA reads as TGTGCCAGCAGTTTATCGCGTAGCGGGAGGTGGGTCGATGAGCAGTTCTTC. It is translated as CASSLSRSGRWVDEQFF. The chain employs TRBV27 and TRBJ2-1, with 10 positions matching TRBD2. In germline, CDR1 is MNHEY, CDR2 SMNVEV (reference sequence). CDR3 length: 17 amino acids. Trimming removed 0 bases from V and 8 bases from J; junction bases left unmatched: 10.

The chain carries TRBV18 and TRBJ2-2; D perhaps matches TRBD2 (6 bases). This CDR3 comprises 16 residues. Germline CDR1 KGHSH, CDR2 LQKENI. Trimming cost V 3 bases and J 0 bases, with 11 bases left between them. The CDR3 loop reads CASSPFGTPNTGELFF. The CDR3 bases are TGTGCCAGCTCACCTTTTGGGACTCCGAACACCGGGGAGCTGTTTTTT. Based on the CDR3 plus reference TRBV18 and TRBJ2-2, the full variable domain is NAGVMQNPRHLVRRRGQEARLRCSPMKGHSHVYWYRQLPEEGLKFMVYLQKENIIDESGMPKERFSAEFPKEGPSILRIQQVVRGDSAAYFCASSPFGTPNTGELFFGEGSRLTVL.

This sequence joins TRBV13 and TRBJ2-7, with 11 positions matching TRBD2. V lost 5 bases and J lost 4; bases outside the gene matches: 10. The CDR3 spans 16 residues. The germline V gene has CDR1 PRHDT and CDR2 FYEKMQ (reference sequence). The chain's CDR3 is CASSPRLAGSLYEQYF. CDR3 DNA sequence: TGTGCCAGCAGCCCCCGACTAGCGGGATCGTTGTACGAGCAGTACTTC.

The DNA for the CDR3 is TGTGCCAGCGATAATCTAGCGGGACGCTACAATGAGCAGTTCTTC. Translated, it gives CASDNLAGRYNEQFF. The chain carries TRBV6-1 and TRBJ2-1, with 9 bases lining up with TRBD2. Germline CDR1 and CDR2: MNHNS and SASEGT. Losses at the gene ends were 8 bases for V and 3 bases for J; bases not matched to a gene: 8. The CDR3 totals 15 residues.

The rearrangement uses TRBV6-1 and TRBJ2-7; 7 nucleotides agree with TRBD1. CDR1 MNHNS and CDR2 SASEGT come from the germline V gene. Trimming cost V 8 bases and J 4 bases; bases outside gene matches: 5. The CDR3 loop spans 12 amino acids. The CDR3 loop is CASRDSRYEQYF. The CDR3 DNA follows: TGTGCCAGCCGGGACAGCAGATACGAGCAGTACTTC.

The chain carries TRBV30 and TRBJ1-2; D is undetermined. Trimming left V 4 bases short and J 3 bases short, with 9 bases between. The CDR3 has 12 residues. Germline loops: CDR1 GTSNPN, CDR2 SVGIG (reference sequence). The CDR3 bases are TGTGCCTGGAACGGATTTGACTATGGCTACACCTTC. Protein: CAWNGFDYGYTF.

The rearrangement uses TRBV18 and TRBJ2-7, with TRBD1 as a possible D gene (6 bases). V was pared by 6 bases and J by 6 bases, with 21 bases between. CDR1 KGHSH and CDR2 LQKENI come from the germline V gene. The CDR3 is 15 amino acids. This CDR3 reads CASSSTGYSFGEQYF. For the CDR3, the DNA is TGTGCCAGCTCGTCAACAGGGTACAGCTTCGGCGAGCAGTACTTC.

Comments on this clone: An end of the junction differs from the germline gene, which may be a read error. This chain connects TRBV11-3 to TRBJ2-7; D gene uncertain. The germline V gene has CDR1 SGHNT and CDR2 YENEEA. The CDR3 is made up of 13 amino acids. CDR3 sequence: CASSSPGSDEQYF. The CDR3 DNA follows: TGTGCCAGCAGCTCCCCGGGCTCCGACGAGCAGTACTTC. The full variable domain, in which reference TRBV11-3 and TRBJ2-7 provide the parts outside the CDR3, is EAGVVQSPRYKIIEKKQPVAFWCNPISGHNTLYWYLQNLGQGPELLIRYENEEAVDDSQLPKDRFSAERLKGVDSTLKIQPAELGDSAVYLCASSSPGSDEQYFGPGTRLTVT.

The V gene is TRBV4-1, the J gene TRBJ2-7, with a weak D call TRBD2 (6 bases). Germline V gene lookup returns CDR1 MGHRA and CDR2 YSYEKL. Trimming shortened V by 2 bases and J by 3 bases, and 26 bases separated the two germline ends. This CDR3 is built from 19 residues. The CDR3 DNA is TGCGCCAGCAGCCAACGTGGGGTATCGGCGGGATCTACGATCTACGAGCAGTACTTC. Protein product: CASSQRGVSAGSTIYEQYF.

This sequence joins TRBV19 and TRBJ1-1; D might be TRBD1 (5 bases). The CDR3 spans 14 residues. With 6 bases removed from V and 8 bases from J, the gap between germline ends came to 19 bases. Germline V CDR1 and CDR2: LNHDA, SQIVND (reference sequence). CDR3 DNA: TGTGCCAGTAGGTTCGGGACTGTAGTCGAGGAAGCTTTCTTT. Protein product: CASRFGTVVEEAFF.

V and J are TRBV28 and TRBJ2-5; weak D call: TRBD2 (6 bases). The germline V gene has CDR1 MDHEN and CDR2 SYDVKM. The CDR3 is 16 residues long. Trimming removed 3 bases from V and 2 bases from J, with 16 bases in between. The CDR3 sequence is CASSFGREVRQETQYF. The CDR3 DNA reads TGTGCCAGCAGTTTCGGCAGGGAGGTTCGTCAAGAGACCCAGTACTTC. The full variable domain, in which reference TRBV28 and TRBJ2-5 provide the parts outside the CDR3, is DVKVTQSSRYLVKRTGEKVFLECVQDMDHENMFWYRQDPGLGLRLIYFSYDVKMKEKGDIPEGYSVSREKKERFSLILESASTNQTSMYLCASSFGREVRQETQYFGPGTRLLVL.

The chain combines TRBV4-1 with TRBJ1-4; D unresolved. Trimming stripped 4 bases from V and 5 bases from J, with 14 bases between. Germline CDR1 is MGHRA and CDR2 is YSYEKL. The CDR3 totals 15 residues. The CDR3 DNA reads as TGCGCCAGCAGCCCGAGGGTCGGAGGGAATGAAAAACTGTTTTTT. It codes for CASSPRVGGNEKLFF.

The V call is TRBV9, the J call TRBJ2-1; 8 nucleotides align to TRBD1. V gave up 3 bases and J gave up 10 bases; unmatched junction bases: 6. Germline V gene sequence: CDR1 SGDLS, CDR2 YYNGEE. The CDR3 consists of 13 residues. CDR3 region: CASSEDRVEEQFF. The CDR3 DNA follows: TGTGCCAGCAGCGAGGACAGGGTCGAGGAGCAGTTCTTC.

The rearrangement joins TRBV7-9 to TRBJ2-2; no definite D call. The germline gives CDR1 SEHNR, CDR2 FQNEAQ (reference sequence). The CDR3 extends over 13 amino acids. V was shortened by 2 bases and J by 9 bases, with 10 bases between the two germline ends. As DNA, the CDR3 is TGTGCCAGCAGCTTAACATCGGACCGGGAGCTGTTTTTT. It specifies CASSLTSDRELFF.

The chain employs TRBV7-9 and TRBJ2-1, with D tentatively TRBD2 (6 bases). Germline assignment: CDR1 SEHNR and CDR2 FQNEAQ (reference sequence). The V gene lost 6 bases and the J gene lost 7 bases, with 22 bases spanning the gap. The CDR3 covers 16 residues. This chain's CDR3 is CASRYPDGSLWNEQFF. CDR3 nucleotide sequence: TGTGCCAGCAGATACCCGGACGGGAGTCTCTGGAATGAGCAGTTCTTC.

V and J are TRBV9 and TRBJ2-1; the D call may be TRBD1 or TRBD2 (5 bases each). This CDR3 is 14 amino acids long. The germline gives CDR1 SGDLS, CDR2 YYNGEE. V was clipped by 4 bases and J by 5 bases, with 13 bases between them. For the CDR3, the DNA is TGTGCCAGCAGCACCCGGGACGGGAACAATGAGCAGTTCTTC. Protein product: CASSTRDGNNEQFF. Using reference TRBV9 and TRBJ2-1 for the parts outside the CDR3, the full variable domain is DSGVTQTPKHLITATGQRVTLRCSPRSGDLSVYWYQQSLDQGLQFLIQYYNGEERAKGNILERFSAQQFPDLHSELNLSSLELGDSALYFCASSTRDGNNEQFFGPGTRLTVL.

Turning to this clone: At the DNA level, this CDR3 is encoded by other sequences in the same sample as well. The chain uses TRBV9 and TRBJ2-1, with D possibly being TRBD1 or TRBD2 (6 bases each). Trimming shortened V by 0 bases and J by 10 bases, and 11 bases separated the two germline ends. The germline V gene has CDR1 SGDLS and CDR2 YYNGEE. The CDR3 is 13 amino acids. The CDR3 reads CASSVGGGTEQFF. The DNA of the CDR3 is TGTGCCAGCAGCGTAGGTGGGGGGACAGAGCAGTTCTTC.

The V call is TRBV30, the J call TRBJ2-1; D not certain. Germline loops: CDR1 GTSNPN, CDR2 SVGIG (reference sequence). The CDR3 loop spans 11 amino acids. With 1 base removed from V and 8 bases from J, the gap between germline ends came to 6 bases. In DNA, the CDR3 is TGTGCCTGGAGTGCTACATATGAGCAGTTCTTC. It yields the protein CAWSATYEQFF.

This clone showed up just once. This chain links TRBV6-6 with TRBJ2-7, with 9 bases fitting TRBD2. The germline CDR1 and CDR2 sequences are MNHNY and SVGAGI (reference sequence). The CDR3 loop spans 15 amino acids. The V gene end was trimmed by 4 bases and the J gene end by 2 bases; junction bases not matched to a gene: 6. Here the CDR3 reads CASSSKREAAYEQYF. As DNA, the CDR3 is TGTGCCAGCAGTTCCAAGCGGGAGGCCGCCTACGAGCAGTACTTC.

With respect to this clone: Distinct nucleotide sequences in the sample also encode this CDR3. CDR3: CASSVGGFTEAFF. The CDR3 DNA is TGTGCCAGCAGCGTGGGGGGATTCACTGAAGCTTTCTTT. This chain links TRBV9 with TRBJ1-1, with a weak D call TRBD1 (5 bases). The CDR3 runs to 13 residues. Germline CDR1 SGDLS, CDR2 YYNGEE. V lost 2 bases and J lost 4, with 9 bases in between.